Listed here is a single T cell receptor beta chain. Its target is unknown. Assay used: immunoSEQ multiplex PCR; TCRdb lists only in-frame clones, some missing. The data show tens of thousands of clones, about 89% seen once. V lost 3 bases and J 15 bases, leaving 18 bases between the germline ends. This CDR3 spans 14 amino acids. Germline V gene data show CDR1 as MNHNS and CDR2 as SASEGT. These data come from a study of regulatory and conventional T cells in RAG deficiency. Regarding the study as a whole: Control T-cell subsets had markedly higher Shannon entropy and lower Simpson indices than RAG-deficient patients. Shorter CDR3s in all patient subsets; >85% Treg-Tconv overlap in Omenn.

This same sample was also part of a study on regulatory T cells. That source notes: Primers: 52 TRBV forward and 13 TRBJ reverse.

The clonotype comes from a human donor in good health. The chain links TRBV6-1 to TRBJ1-6; D possibly corresponds to TRBD1 (6 bases). The sample consisted of CD8+ T cells sorted from blood. CDR3 sequence: CASSDRGTFTVLHF. The CDR3 DNA follows: TGTGCCAGCAGTGACAGGGGTACCTTCACGGTCCTCCACTTT.